The 18 T cell receptor beta chains reported below all come from one sample, sequenced in a study of T cell repertoires in aging, cancer and after chemotherapy. TCR beta rearrangements were amplified from peripheral blood genomic DNA. Rearranged V-D-J TRB sequences were amplified with a mixed TRB-A/B primer pool. TCRdb fed the multiplex PCR reads into MiXCR, producing one record per CDR3 protein. Here the sample spans some 10,000 distinct CDR3 sequences, 38% being singletons. Specimen: blood. The origin of the receptors is a human donor in good health.

This sequence joins TRBV24-1 and TRBJ2-5, with 9 bases fitting TRBD1. The CDR3 is 15 amino acids. Losses at the gene ends were 0 bases for V and 5 bases for J; bases not matched to a gene: 3. Germline CDR1 reads KGHDR; CDR2 reads SFDVKD. The CDR3 DNA sequence: TGTGCCACCAGTGATTTGACAGGGGGCTTGGAGACCCAGTACTTC. It translates to CATSDLTGGLETQYF.

The chain carries TRBV24-1 and TRBJ2-5, with 8 nucleotides matching TRBD1. J lost 1 base, V lost 3 bases, and 9 bases had no gene match. CDR3 size: 17 residues. Germline-derived CDR1 and CDR2 are KGHDR and SFDVKD. The CDR3, as DNA: TGTGCCACCAGTGATGACCGGACAGGGAAAGGCCAAGAGACCCAGTACTTC. As protein: CATSDDRTGKGQETQYF.

This chain joins TRBV20-1 and TRBJ2-6; D ambiguous. The CDR3 totals 14 residues. Looked up from germline, CDR1 is DFQATT and CDR2 is SNEGSKA (reference sequence). Between the trimmed V and J ends, which lost 6 bases and 1 base, there was a span of 10 bases. The CDR3 nucleotides are TGCAGTGCCGAAGAGTTTTCTGGGGCCAACGTCCTGACTTTC. Residues: CSAEEFSGANVLTF.

In the case of this clonotype: Being one base from a much bigger clone, this may be a read error. The chain carries TRBV29-1 and TRBJ2-1, with 9 bases identical to TRBD2. J was trimmed by 3 bases and V by 7 bases; bases with no gene match: 4. CDR1 is SQVTM and CDR2 is ANQGSEA in the germline V gene. There are 13 residues in the CDR3. CDR3 in DNA: TGCAGCGACCGGACTAGCGTCTACAATGAGCAGTTCTTC. Amino acids: CSDRTSVYNEQFF.

Notes on this clonotype: A read error is possible here, since a much larger clone lies one base away. The chain combines TRBV11-1 with TRBJ2-3, with D unresolved. V lost 3 bases to trimming and J lost 0 bases, with 7 bases between them. CDR1 and CDR2 from the germline V gene are SGHAT and FQDESV (reference sequence). CDR3 size: 14 residues. The CDR3 nucleotides read TGTGCCAGCAGCTTGGTCTGGAGCACAGATACGCAGTATTTT. Amino acids: CASSLVWSTDTQYF.

Regarding this clonotype: This sequence may be a read error, since a much larger clone differs from it by one base. CDR3 nucleotide sequence: TGTGTCAGCAGCTTATCTTGGGCGTATAGCACAGATACGCAGTATTTT. This gives the protein CVSSLSWAYSTDTQYF. The chain combines TRBV11-1 with TRBJ2-3; D uncertain. The length of the CDR3 is 16 residues. The germline CDR1 and CDR2 sequences are SGHAT and FQDESV (reference sequence).

This clonotype was detected a few times. This chain joins TRBV13 and TRBJ2-7; TRBD1 agrees at 9 bases. The CDR3 covers 15 residues. Looked up from germline, CDR1 is PRHDT and CDR2 is FYEKMQ (reference sequence). V gave up 1 base and J gave up 4 bases; unmatched junction bases: 5. This CDR3 is CASSLVETGGYEQYF. The CDR3 DNA follows: TGTGCCAGCAGCTTAGTGGAGACAGGGGGTTACGAGCAGTACTTC.

The rearrangement joins TRBV5-1 to TRBJ2-7; D is undetermined. This CDR3 region has 11 residues. The germline V gene encodes CDR1 SGHRS and CDR2 YFSETQ. Trimming left V 0 bases short and J 4 bases short, with 2 bases between. The CDR3 region has the DNA TGCGCCAGCAGCTTGGATTACGAGCAGTACTTC. Translation: CASSLDYEQYF.

Relative to its sample, this clonotype is medium-sized (0.01 to 0.1%). CDR3 amino acids: CSADGSIGNEQYF. CDR3 nucleotides: TGCAGCGCCGACGGTAGTATTGGCAACGAGCAGTACTTC. This chain links TRBV29-1 with TRBJ2-7; D call uncertain. Germline CDR1 and CDR2: SQVTM and ANQGSEA. The CDR3 loop spans 13 amino acids. V shed 7 bases and J shed 5 bases, with 18 bases lying between them.

The chain is built from TRBV27 and TRBJ1-1; the D is unclear. The V and J ends lost 2 bases and 11 bases respectively, with 12 bases between them. Per germline, CDR1 MNHEY and CDR2 SMNVEV (reference sequence). CDR3 size: 12 residues. The CDR3 loop is CASSLADDGAFF. CDR3 nucleotide sequence: TGTGCCAGCAGTTTAGCGGACGACGGGGCTTTCTTT.

This clonotype was counted only a few times. CDR3 bases: TGTGCCAGAAGCTTGGGTGCCGGGCTTACGGATACGCAGTATTTT. Translated, it gives CARSLGAGLTDTQYF. J is TRBJ2-3 and V is TRBV5-3, with D unclear. TRBV5-3 is treated as an ORF (open reading frame) with a function not yet certain. The V and J ends lost 0 bases and 6 bases respectively, with 14 bases between them. The CDR3 length is 15 residues.

This clonotype was picked up a small number of times. The chain has TRBV30 and TRBJ2-2, with 9 bases matching TRBD2. CDR3 length: 13 residues. Germline V gives CDR1 GTSNPN, CDR2 SVGIG (reference sequence). Trimming took 5 bases from V and 7 from J; bases not matched to a gene: 5. The CDR3 DNA follows: TGTGCCTGGCCCCTAGCGGGATTCGGGGAGCTGTTTTTT. Translated: CAWPLAGFGELFF.

The rearrangement uses TRBV15 and TRBJ2-2; D is unresolved. The V end lost 1 base, the J end lost 5 bases, and 5 bases lay between the germline ends. CDR1 is LNHNV, CDR2 YYDKDF, per germline (reference sequence). The CDR3 spans 13 residues. CDR3: CATSRGRTGELFF. The CDR3 DNA reads TGTGCCACCAGCAGAGGTCGGACCGGGGAGCTGTTTTTT.

The rearrangement uses TRBV6-5 and TRBJ2-1; the match to TRBD2 covers 10 bases. After removal of 6 bases from V and 0 bases from J, the junction contained 2 bases not matched to a gene. Germline V gene data show CDR1 as MNHEY and CDR2 as SVGAGI. This CDR3 has 15 amino acids. The CDR3 is CASRSSGSSYNEQFF. The CDR3 region has the DNA TGTGCCAGCAGATCTAGCGGGAGCTCCTACAATGAGCAGTTCTTC.

This clonotype was detected only a few times. The V gene is TRBV15, the J gene TRBJ2-2; D gene unclear. V gave up 5 bases and J gave up 1 base, with 5 bases separating them. Germline V gives CDR1 LNHNV, CDR2 YYDKDF (reference sequence). This CDR3 spans 13 amino acids. CDR3 sequence reads: CATSAWNTGELFF. In DNA, the CDR3 is TGTGCCACCAGCGCATGGAACACCGGGGAGCTGTTTTTT. Supplemented by reference TRBV15 and TRBJ2-2, the full variable domain reads DAMVIQNPRYQVTQFGKPVTLSCSQTLNHNVMYWYQQKSSQAPKLLFHYYDKDFNNEADTPDNFQSRRPNTSFCFLDIRSPGLGDTAMYLCATSAWNTGELFFGEGSRLTVL.

CDR3 nucleotides: TGTGCCAGTAGTATAAGGAACAATTCACCCCTCCACTTT. Translated, it gives CASSIRNNSPLHF. This chain links TRBV19 with TRBJ1-6; D ambiguous. The CDR3 is 13 residues long. V lost 2 bases, J lost 7 bases, and 6 bases lay in between. The germline CDR1 and CDR2 sequences are LNHDA and SQIVND (reference sequence).

V gene TRBV6-5 combines with J gene TRBJ2-1; unclear D gene. This CDR3 has 11 residues. Trimming removed 6 bases from V and 11 bases from J, with 11 bases in between. Germline loops: CDR1 MNHEY, CDR2 SVGAGI. The CDR3 bases are TGTGCCAGCAGCCTGGGGTTGCAGCAGTTCTTC. Amino acids: CASSLGLQQFF.

The chain joins TRBV6-5 to TRBJ1-1; 9 nucleotides match TRBD1. CDR3 length: 16 amino acids. V lost 5 bases and J lost 2; bases outside the gene matches: 9. Germline lookup yields CDR1 MNHEY and CDR2 SVGAGI. DNA of the CDR3: TGTGCCAGCAGTCCACCTAAGGGACAGGGAAACACTGAAGCTTTCTTT. Translation gives CASSPPKGQGNTEAFF.